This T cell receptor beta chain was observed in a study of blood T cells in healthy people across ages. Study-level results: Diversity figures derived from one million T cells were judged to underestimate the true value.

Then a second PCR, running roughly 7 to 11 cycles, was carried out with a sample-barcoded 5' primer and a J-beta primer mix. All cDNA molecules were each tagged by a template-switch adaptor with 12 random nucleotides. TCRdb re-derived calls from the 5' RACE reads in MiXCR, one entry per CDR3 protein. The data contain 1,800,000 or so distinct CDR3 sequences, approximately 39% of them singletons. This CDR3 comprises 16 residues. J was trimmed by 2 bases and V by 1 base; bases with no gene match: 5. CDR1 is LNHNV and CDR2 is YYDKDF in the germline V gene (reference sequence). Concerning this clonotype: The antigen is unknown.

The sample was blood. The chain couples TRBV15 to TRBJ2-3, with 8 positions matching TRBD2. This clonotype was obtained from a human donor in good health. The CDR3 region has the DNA TGTGCCACCAGCAGAGGTCGGGGGGGCGCCACAGATACGCAGTATTTT. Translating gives CATSRGRGGATDTQYF.